A single sample gave rise to the 31 T cell receptor beta chains below, sequenced in a study of CD8 T cells in ankylosing spondylitis. TCRdb re-analysed the 5' RACE reads in MiXCR, keeping a single row per CDR3 protein. Of about 360,000 distinct CDR3 sequences listed, 20% are singletons. Sample: blood, either unsorted or a sorted T cell fraction (not recorded which). Receptor source: a male donor with ankylosing spondylitis or in good health (not recorded which).

Only a few counts were recorded for this clonotype. The rearrangement links TRBV7-8 to TRBJ2-1; tentative D call: TRBD2 (6 bases). CDR1 and CDR2 (germline): SGHVS, FQNEAQ. The CDR3 spans 13 residues. Trimming cost V 3 bases and J 6 bases, with 9 bases left between them. The CDR3 coding sequence is TGTGCCAGCAGCTTCTCCGGGGGCAATGAGCAGTTCTTC. It is translated as CASSFSGGNEQFF.

This clonotype was recorded a few times. This chain uses TRBV2 with TRBJ2-2; 11 nucleotides match TRBD2. J lost 0 bases, V lost 8 bases, and 8 bases had no gene match. This CDR3 spans 17 amino acids. The germline CDR1 and CDR2 sequences are SNHLY and FYNNEI. For the CDR3, the DNA is TGTGCCAGCGCGAGGCCTAGCGGGGGGACGAACACCGGGGAGCTGTTTTTT. Its translation is CASARPSGGTNTGELFF.

In its sample, this clonotype was seen a few times. The V and J genes are TRBV5-1 and TRBJ2-2; 9 positions agree with TRBD1. Germline CDR1 and CDR2: SGHRS and YFSETQ. This CDR3 spans 17 amino acids. V shed 1 base, J shed 3 bases, and the junction held 7 bases outside the gene matches. The CDR3 DNA reads as TGCGCCAGCAGCTTGACTTTTTGGGACAGGGACACCGGGGAGCTGTTTTTT. Translated: CASSLTFWDRDTGELFF.

This clonotype was detected a few times. The genes are TRBV6-5 and TRBJ2-7; no definite D call. The CDR3 loop spans 15 amino acids. Germline V CDR1 and CDR2: MNHEY, SVGAGI. The V gene lost 2 bases and the J gene lost 2 bases, with 13 bases spanning the gap. This chain's CDR3 is CASSYGLGPPYEQYF. CDR3 sequence (DNA): TGTGCCAGCAGTTACGGTCTAGGGCCCCCCTACGAGCAGTACTTC.

The chain employs TRBV7-9 and TRBJ1-5; D uncertain. CDR3 length equals 15 residues. V was cut by 2 bases and J by 5 bases, with 13 bases left in between. Germline V gene lookup returns CDR1 SEHNR and CDR2 FQNEAQ (reference sequence). The CDR3 bases are TGTGCCAGCAGCTTATCTCTCAGGCCTCATCAGCCCCAGCATTTT. This gives the protein CASSLSLRPHQPQHF.

This chain uses TRBV28 with TRBJ1-2; D is perhaps TRBD1 (6 bases). Trimming stripped 5 bases from V and 6 bases from J, with 13 bases between. The V gene's germline CDR1 is MDHEN and CDR2 SYDVKM. The CDR3 is made up of 13 amino acids. Written as DNA, the CDR3 is TGTGCCAGCAGTAAAGGACAGTCTAATGGCTACACCTTC. Translated: CASSKGQSNGYTF.

The chain carries TRBV11-1 and TRBJ2-2; D possibly corresponds to TRBD1 (6 bases). Germline values: CDR1 SGHAT, CDR2 FQDESV (reference sequence). The CDR3 loop spans 18 amino acids. V was clipped by 5 bases and J by 3 bases, with 22 bases between them. The CDR3 spells CASSPRAGEYVDTGELFF. CDR3 coding DNA: TGTGCCAGCAGCCCGAGGGCAGGGGAATATGTGGACACCGGGGAGCTGTTTTTT.

CDR3 sequence reads: CASSMRGEQYF. The CDR3 nucleotides are TGTGCCAGTAGTATGAGGGGCGAGCAGTACTTC. The chain couples TRBV19 to TRBJ2-7, with D perhaps TRBD1 or TRBD2 (5 bases each). V was pared by 3 bases and J by 6 bases, with 6 bases between. This CDR3 has 11 amino acids. The germline V gene encodes CDR1 LNHDA and CDR2 SQIVND (reference sequence).

V is TRBV12-3 or TRBV12-4 and J is TRBJ2-1; 7 bases map to TRBD2. V shed 4 bases and J 1 base; nucleotides not matched to a gene: 7. CDR3 length: 16 amino acids. The CDR3 loop reads CASSSTSALSYNEQFF. CDR3 nucleotide sequence: TGTGCCAGCAGTTCAACTAGCGCCCTTTCCTACAATGAGCAGTTCTTC.

This chain uses TRBV4-1 with TRBJ2-7, with no clear D. The V and J ends lost 1 base and 3 bases respectively, with 7 bases between them. This CDR3 is 13 amino acids long. Germline V gives CDR1 MGHRA, CDR2 YSYEKL. The CDR3 nucleotides read TGCGCCAGCAGCCAAGTGGTGGACTACGAGCAGTACTTC. Translated, it gives CASSQVVDYEQYF.

This clonotype was seen more than once but under ten times. The genes are TRBV5-1 and TRBJ2-1; D is uncertain. Trimming took off 0 bases at V and 3 bases at J, with 7 bases between the two ends. CDR1 is SGHRS and CDR2 is YFSETQ in the germline V gene. The length of the CDR3 is 14 residues. This CDR3 is CASSLGANYNEQFF. The CDR3 coding sequence is TGCGCCAGCAGCTTGGGGGCTAACTACAATGAGCAGTTCTTC.

The rearrangement uses TRBV4-2 and TRBJ2-5; tentative D call: TRBD1 (5 bases). Germline lookup yields CDR1 LGHNA and CDR2 YNFKEQ. The CDR3 sequence is 12 residues long. V lost 5 bases and J lost 4, with 8 bases in between. CDR3 bases: TGTGCCAGCAGCGGGGCGCGAGAGACCCAGTACTTC. This translates into CASSGARETQYF.

This clonotype has just a few counts. The chain employs TRBV6-1 and TRBJ2-7, with no clear D. Germline CDR1 reads MNHNS; CDR2 reads SASEGT. The CDR3 loop spans 16 amino acids. Trimming shortened V by 2 bases and J by 1 base, and 15 bases separated the two germline ends. The CDR3 is CASSESRPIGSYEQYF. The CDR3 DNA is TGTGCCAGCAGTGAATCTAGACCTATAGGGTCCTACGAGCAGTACTTC.

This clonotype has only a few counts. The chain carries TRBV20-1 and TRBJ2-1, with TRBD1 matching 11 bases. Germline V gives CDR1 DFQATT, CDR2 SNEGSKA (reference sequence). V lost 3 bases to trimming and J lost 8 bases; unmatched junction nucleotides: 9. The CDR3 length is 15 residues. In DNA form, the CDR3 reads TGCAGTGCTAGTAAATTCGAGGACAGGGGGCATGAGCAGTTCTTC. Its protein is CSASKFEDRGHEQFF.

This clonotype was seen only a few times. The chain recombines TRBV28 with TRBJ2-7; the match to TRBD1 covers 7 bases. The CDR3 consists of 14 residues. Trimming removed 5 bases from V and 4 bases from J; junction bases left unmatched: 8. Germline CDR1 is MDHEN and CDR2 is SYDVKM. CDR3 loop: CASSPPDRLYEQYF. As DNA, the CDR3 is TGTGCCAGCAGTCCCCCGGACAGGCTTTACGAGCAGTACTTC.

This clonotype appeared a few times. The CDR3 does not close with the conserved phenylalanine or tryptophan, likely indicating a read error. The J gene is TRBJ2-5, the V gene TRBV27, with a possible D match to TRBD1 (5 bases). This CDR3 comprises 14 residues. V was shortened by 3 bases and J by 4 bases, with 12 bases between the two germline ends. The germline CDR1 and CDR2 sequences are MNHEY and SMNVEV (reference sequence). The CDR3 loop reads CASSLSQRGETQYY. CDR3 nucleotide sequence: TGTGCCAGCAGTTTGTCCCAAAGGGGAGAGACCCAGTACTAC.

This clonotype has ten or more counts. J is TRBJ2-7 and V is TRBV4-1; D tentatively reads TRBD1 or TRBD2 (5 bases each). V was cut by 4 bases and J by 5 bases, with 15 bases left in between. Germline V gene lookup returns CDR1 MGHRA and CDR2 YSYEKL. The CDR3 extends over 14 amino acids. The CDR3 DNA follows: TGCGCCAGCAGCCCCAGGGAGCTAGCCCACGAGCAGTACTTC. Translating gives CASSPRELAHEQYF.

The V call is TRBV2, the J call TRBJ2-7; a weak D match, TRBD2 (5 bases). The V end was cut by 3 bases, the J end by 5 bases, with 14 bases between. The germline gives CDR1 SNHLY, CDR2 FYNNEI. CDR3 length: 14 residues. The CDR3 region has the DNA TGTGCCAGCAGTGAGCTGGGGTACGGGGACGAGCAGTACTTC. This gives the protein CASSELGYGDEQYF.

The chain employs TRBV12-3 or TRBV12-4 and TRBJ2-3, with D possibly matching TRBD1 (6 bases). This CDR3 region has 13 residues. V lost 3 bases to trimming and J lost 5 bases, with 9 bases between them. CDR3 residues: CASSLDRRDTQYF. The CDR3 DNA sequence: TGTGCCAGCAGTTTGGACAGACGAGATACGCAGTATTTT.

The rearrangement joins TRBV12-3 or TRBV12-4 to TRBJ2-7, with D perhaps matching TRBD1 (5 bases). V was pared by 7 bases and J by 2 bases, with 9 bases between. The CDR3 loop spans 12 amino acids. Here the CDR3 DNA reads TGTGCCAGCAAGACAGCTACCTACGAGCAGTACTTC. Encoded protein: CASKTATYEQYF.

This clonotype was observed a handful of times. This sequence joins TRBV6-6 and TRBJ2-5, with D possibly matching TRBD2 (6 bases). CDR3 length: 13 amino acids. Deletions cut 7 bases from V and 0 bases from J, with 9 bases between. The V gene's germline CDR1 is MNHNY and CDR2 SVGAGI (reference sequence). CDR3 DNA sequence: TGTGCCAGCATTGGGAGGTACCAAGAGACCCAGTACTTC. It specifies CASIGRYQETQYF.

This clonotype was found a few times. The chain couples TRBV7-6 to TRBJ2-4; D perhaps matches TRBD1 (5 bases). CDR3 length: 14 residues. Germline lookup yields CDR1 SGHVS and CDR2 FNYEAQ. Trimming took 1 base from V and 8 from J, leaving 12 bases between them. CDR3 DNA: TGTGCCAGCAGCTTAGGTTCAGGGCATGACATTCAGTACTTC. It translates to CASSLGSGHDIQYF.

The chain employs TRBV10-3 and TRBJ2-7; 7 nucleotides match TRBD1. The CDR3 has 13 residues. The V gene end was trimmed by 6 bases and the J gene end by 3 bases; junction bases not matched to a gene: 5. Germline V gives CDR1 ENHRY, CDR2 SYGVKD. The CDR3 DNA follows: TGTGCCATCAGAAAGGGGACAGACTACGAGCAGTACTTC. Residues: CAIRKGTDYEQYF.

The chain is built from TRBV15 and TRBJ2-2; weak D call: TRBD2 (7 bases). Germline CDR1 and CDR2: LNHNV and YYDKDF (reference sequence). This CDR3 comprises 15 residues. V dropped 0 bases and J dropped 7 bases, with 12 bases sitting between them. In DNA, the CDR3 is TGTGCCACCAGCAGAGACCGGGGGGCTGGCGGGGAGCTGTTTTTT. Its translation: CATSRDRGAGGELFF.

This chain links TRBV28 with TRBJ2-4; TRBD2 matches at 12 bases. The CDR3 spans 15 residues. Looked up from germline, CDR1 is MDHEN and CDR2 is SYDVKM. Unmatched junction bases numbered 5, after V lost 4 bases and J lost 7 bases. CDR3 amino acids: CASSSSGGVWNIQYF. DNA for the CDR3: TGTGCCAGCAGTTCTAGCGGGGGGGTTTGGAACATTCAGTACTTC.

The rearrangement links TRBV5-6 to TRBJ1-4; 7 nucleotides agree with TRBD1. The CDR3 sequence is 14 residues long. CDR1 is SGHDT and CDR2 is YYEEEE in the germline V gene. The V gene end was trimmed by 2 bases and the J gene end by 6 bases; junction bases not matched to a gene: 4. DNA for the CDR3: TGTGCCAGCAGCTTCGGGACAGTCGATGAAAAACTGTTTTTT. It yields the protein CASSFGTVDEKLFF. Combining the CDR3 with reference TRBV5-6 and TRBJ1-4 gives the whole variable domain DAGVTQSPTHLIKTRGQQVTLRCSPKSGHDTVSWYQQALGQGPQFIFQYYEEEERQRGNFPDRFSGHQFPNYSSELNVNALLLGDSALYLCASSFGTVDEKLFFGSGTQLSVL.

The V gene is TRBV7-9, the J gene TRBJ2-2; D uncertain. V lost 2 bases and J lost 5, with 9 bases in between. The CDR3 runs 14 residues. CDR1 SEHNR and CDR2 FQNEAQ come from the germline V gene (reference sequence). CDR3 bases: TGTGCCAGCAGCTTAAATACCCAGACCGGGGAGCTGTTTTTT. Translation gives CASSLNTQTGELFF.

This clonotype was seen a few times. The chain links TRBV10-3 to TRBJ2-7; D is possibly TRBD2 (5 bases). The ends were cut back, 8 bases at V and 0 bases at J, with 8 bases in the middle. The CDR3 totals 12 residues. The germline gives CDR1 ENHRY, CDR2 SYGVKD. The CDR3 DNA is TGTGCCATCGCGGAGGCCTCCTACGAGCAGTACTTC. This codes for CAIAEASYEQYF.

This clonotype occurred a few times. The rearrangement links TRBV4-2 to TRBJ2-7; the match to TRBD2 covers 8 bases. Germline CDR1 LGHNA, CDR2 YNFKEQ. V shed 0 bases and J 4 bases; nucleotides not matched to a gene: 5. This CDR3 spans 15 amino acids. The CDR3 spells CASSQDPAGVYEQYF. CDR3 DNA sequence: TGTGCCAGCAGCCAAGATCCAGCGGGGGTGTACGAGCAGTACTTC.

The chain carries TRBV20-1 and TRBJ1-1; 10 positions match TRBD1. The CDR3 runs to 12 residues. The trim removed 6 bases at V and 5 bases at J, leaving 3 bases unmatched. Looked up from germline, CDR1 is DFQATT and CDR2 is SNEGSKA (reference sequence). CDR3 in amino acids: CSAPGQGTEAFF. The CDR3 DNA reads TGCAGTGCGCCGGGACAGGGGACTGAAGCTTTCTTT.

The chain is built from TRBV9 and TRBJ2-3; unclear D gene. Trimming shortened V by 0 bases and J by 5 bases, and 4 bases separated the two germline ends. CDR3 length equals 12 residues. Germline CDR1 is SGDLS and CDR2 is YYNGEE. The CDR3 spells CASSVVGDTQYF. DNA for the CDR3: TGTGCCAGCAGCGTAGTTGGAGATACGCAGTATTTT.